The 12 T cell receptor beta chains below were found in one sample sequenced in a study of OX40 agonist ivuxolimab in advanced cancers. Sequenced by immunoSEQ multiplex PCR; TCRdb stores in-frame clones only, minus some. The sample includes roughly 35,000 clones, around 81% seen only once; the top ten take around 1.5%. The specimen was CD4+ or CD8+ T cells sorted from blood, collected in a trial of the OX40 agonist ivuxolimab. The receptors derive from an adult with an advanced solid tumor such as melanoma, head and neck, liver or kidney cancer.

The CDR3 here is CASSLSTRTSYEQYF. DNA for the CDR3: TGTGCCAGCAGCTTATCGACCCGCACCTCCTACGAGCAGTACTTC. The J gene is TRBJ2-5, the V gene TRBV7-2, with unresolved D. The closer fit of TRBJ2-7 to the DNA end suggests the J call may be wrong. Germline V gene lookup returns CDR1 SGHTA and CDR2 FQGNSA. The CDR3 is 15 amino acids.

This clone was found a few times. The CDR3 region is CASSLYLQPQHF. DNA of the CDR3: TGTGCCAGCAGTCTTTACTTACAGCCCCAGCATTTT. The chain combines TRBV2 with TRBJ1-5; D remains ambiguous. The CDR3 loop spans 12 amino acids. With 5 bases removed from V and 7 bases from J, the gap between germline ends came to 9 bases. Per the germline V gene, CDR1 is SNHLY and CDR2 is FYNNEI.

CDR3 DNA: TGTGCCAGCAGCCCCACTTGGGACGCCTCGGGTGGACCCCTCCACTTT. This encodes CASSPTWDASGGPLHF. The V and J genes are TRBV11-2 and TRBJ1-6; the D gene is possibly TRBD1 (5 bases). The V and J ends lost 5 bases and 12 bases respectively, with 23 bases between them. Germline lookup yields CDR1 SGHAT and CDR2 FQNNGV. The CDR3 is 16 residues long.

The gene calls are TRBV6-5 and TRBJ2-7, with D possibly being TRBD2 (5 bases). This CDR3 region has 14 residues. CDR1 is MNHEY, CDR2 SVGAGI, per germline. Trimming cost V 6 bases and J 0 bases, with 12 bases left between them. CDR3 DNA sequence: TGTGCCAGCAGGGACTCAGGCCTCTCCTACGAGCAGTACTTC. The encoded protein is CASRDSGLSYEQYF.

The CDR3 loop reads CASSAPGGNRNSPLHF. CDR3 nucleotide sequence: TGTGCCAGCAGCGCACCGGGGGGGAATAGGAATTCACCCCTCCACTTT. The J gene is TRBJ1-6, the V gene TRBV9, with TRBD1 as a possible D gene (5 bases). Per germline, CDR1 SGDLS and CDR2 YYNGEE. The V end lost 3 bases, the J end lost 7 bases, and 17 bases lay between the germline ends. This CDR3 has 16 residues. Looking up the rest from reference TRBV9 and TRBJ1-6 gives the full variable domain: DSGVTQTPKHLITATGQRVTLRCSPRSGDLSVYWYQQSLDQGLQFLIQYYNGEERAKGNILERFSAQQFPDLHSELNLSSLELGDSALYFCASSAPGGNRNSPLHFGNGTRLTVT.

The CDR3 DNA follows: TGTGCCAGCTCACCCCAAGCGGACACTGAAGCTTTCTTT. Residues: CASSPQADTEAFF. The rearrangement links TRBV18 to TRBJ1-1; no firm D call. The CDR3 sequence is 13 residues long. CDR1 and CDR2 (germline): KGHSH, LQKENI. V was shortened by 3 bases and J by 3 bases, with 8 bases between the two germline ends.

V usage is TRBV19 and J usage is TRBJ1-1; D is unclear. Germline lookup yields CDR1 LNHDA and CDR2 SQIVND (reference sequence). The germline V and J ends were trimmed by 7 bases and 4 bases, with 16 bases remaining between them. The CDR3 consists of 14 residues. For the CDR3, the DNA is TGTGCCAGTAATGGCAGCCCTTGGGGCACTGAAGCTTTCTTT. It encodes CASNGSPWGTEAFF.

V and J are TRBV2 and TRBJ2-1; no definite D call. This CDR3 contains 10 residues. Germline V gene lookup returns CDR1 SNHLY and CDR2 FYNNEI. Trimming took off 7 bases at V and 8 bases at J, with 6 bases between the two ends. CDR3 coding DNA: TGTGCCAGCAAGATCTATGAGCAGTTCTTC. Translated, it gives CASKIYEQFF.

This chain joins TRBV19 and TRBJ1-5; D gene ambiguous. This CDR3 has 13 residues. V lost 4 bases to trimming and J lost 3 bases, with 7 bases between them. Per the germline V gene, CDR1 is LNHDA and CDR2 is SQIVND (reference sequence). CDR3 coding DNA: TGTGCCAGTAGTAGAGTACACAATCAGCCCCAGCATTTT. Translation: CASSRVHNQPQHF.

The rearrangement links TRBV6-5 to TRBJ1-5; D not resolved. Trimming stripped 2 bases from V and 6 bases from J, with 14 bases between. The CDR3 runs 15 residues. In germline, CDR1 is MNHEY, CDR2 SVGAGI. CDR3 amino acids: CASSYRPTSGQPQHF. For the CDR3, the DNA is TGTGCCAGCAGTTACAGGCCTACTTCAGGTCAGCCCCAGCATTTT.

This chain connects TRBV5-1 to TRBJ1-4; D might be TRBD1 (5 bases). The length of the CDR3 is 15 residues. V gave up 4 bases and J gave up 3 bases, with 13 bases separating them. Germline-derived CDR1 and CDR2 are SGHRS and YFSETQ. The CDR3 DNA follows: TGCGCCAGCAGCGGAACGGGACTGTCTAATGAAAAACTGTTTTTT. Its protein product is CASSGTGLSNEKLFF. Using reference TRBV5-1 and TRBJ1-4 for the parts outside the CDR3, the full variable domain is KAGVTQTPRYLIKTRGQQVTLSCSPISGHRSVSWYQQTPGQGLQFLFEYFSETQRNKGNFPGRFSGRQFSNSRSEMNVSTLELGDSALYLCASSGTGLSNEKLFFGSGTQLSVL.

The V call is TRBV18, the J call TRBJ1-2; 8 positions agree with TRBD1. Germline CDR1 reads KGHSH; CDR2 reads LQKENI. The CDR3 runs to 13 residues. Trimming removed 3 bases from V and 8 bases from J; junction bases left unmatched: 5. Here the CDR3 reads CASSPGTGHGYTF. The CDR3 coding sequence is TGTGCCAGCTCACCCGGGACAGGTCACGGCTACACCTTC.